These 7 T cell receptor beta chains were sequenced from one sample in a study of blood T cell repertoires in COVID-19. Clones were sequenced by immunoSEQ multiplex PCR, and TCRdb holds only the in-frame ones, with some missing. Of just under 250,000 clones in the sample, roughly 89% were seen once. What was sequenced was PBMCs or T cells enriched from blood (not recorded which). These receptors were collected from a young woman who had recovered from COVID-19.

This chain joins TRBV30 and TRBJ2-7; the D is unclear. Trimming removed 5 bases at V and 2 bases at J, with 19 bases between. The CDR3 runs 15 residues. Germline assignment: CDR1 GTSNPN and CDR2 SVGIG (reference sequence). As DNA, the CDR3 is TGTGCCTGGTCCCCGTCCCCCGGGTCCACCTACGAGCAGTACTTC. It yields the protein CAWSPSPGSTYEQYF.

The J gene is TRBJ1-2, the V gene TRBV18; 8 bases fit TRBD1. The V gene end was trimmed by 3 bases and the J gene end by 4 bases; junction bases not matched to a gene: 7. Germline assignment: CDR1 KGHSH and CDR2 LQKENI. The CDR3 has 15 residues. The CDR3: CASSPSGGRGYGYTF. CDR3 bases: TGTGCCAGCTCACCCTCAGGGGGCCGCGGCTATGGCTACACCTTC.

This sequence joins TRBV7-6 and TRBJ2-4, with 7 bases identical to TRBD2. Germline CDR1 and CDR2: SGHVS and FNYEAQ. J was trimmed by 5 bases and V by 1 base; bases with no gene match: 8. The CDR3 is 16 residues long. The CDR3 sequence: CASSLEGGRMENIQYF. The DNA for the CDR3 is TGTGCCAGCAGCTTAGAAGGCGGGAGAATGGAAAACATTCAGTACTTC. The full variable domain, with the rest looked up from reference TRBV7-6 and TRBJ2-4, is GAGVSQSPRYKVTKRGQDVALRCDPISGHVSLYWYRQALGQGPEFLTYFNYEAQQDKSGLPNDRFSAERPEGSISTLTIQRTEQRDSAMYRCASSLEGGRMENIQYFGAGTRLSVL.

The chain couples TRBV7-3 to TRBJ2-1; 8 bases are shared with TRBD2. The CDR3 runs 15 residues. Germline V gene data show CDR1 as SGHTA and CDR2 as FQGTGA. The V gene end was trimmed by 0 bases and the J gene end by 8 bases; junction bases not matched to a gene: 6. The CDR3 DNA reads as TGTGCCAGCAGCTTAACCAGCGGGAGTGATTATGAGCAGTTCTTC. This translates into CASSLTSGSDYEQFF. The full variable domain, its missing parts supplied by reference TRBV7-3 and TRBJ2-1, is GAGVSQTPSNKVTEKGKYVELRCDPISGHTALYWYRQSLGQGPEFLIYFQGTGAADDSGLPNDRFFAVRPEGSVSTLKIQRTERGDSAVYLCASSLTSGSDYEQFFGPGTRLTVL.

The rearrangement links TRBV4-1 to TRBJ2-7, with 12 bases identical to TRBD2. The CDR3 is 15 residues long. CDR1 and CDR2 from the germline V gene are MGHRA and YSYEKL. V shed 8 bases, J shed 2 bases, and the junction held 7 bases outside the gene matches. The CDR3 is CASALLAGGPYEQYF. The CDR3 DNA sequence: TGCGCCAGCGCCCTACTAGCGGGAGGACCCTACGAGCAGTACTTC.

This chain links TRBV19 with TRBJ1-5; TRBD1 aligns across 7 bases. V trimming: 6 bases; J trimming: 6 bases; junction bases outside the gene matches: 8. The CDR3 extends over 14 amino acids. Germline assignment: CDR1 LNHDA and CDR2 SQIVND (reference sequence). The CDR3 here is CASSTTGFGQPQHF. CDR3 coding DNA: TGTGCCAGTAGCACGACAGGGTTTGGTCAGCCCCAGCATTTT. The full variable domain, its missing parts supplied by reference TRBV19 and TRBJ1-5, is DGGITQSPKYLFRKEGQNVTLSCEQNLNHDAMYWYRQDPGQGLRLIYYSQIVNDFQKGDIAEGYSVSREKKESFPLTVTSAQKNPTAFYLCASSTTGFGQPQHFGDGTRLSIL.

The chain joins TRBV19 to TRBJ1-5, with 7 bases lining up with TRBD1. Trimming cost V 3 bases and J 4 bases; bases outside gene matches: 6. The CDR3 has 15 amino acids. Germline-derived CDR1 and CDR2 are LNHDA and SQIVND (reference sequence). Written as DNA, the CDR3 is TGTGCCAGTAGTATCCTCGGACAGGAAAATCAGCCCCAGCATTTT. It translates to CASSILGQENQPQHF.